Sequencing of this T cell receptor beta chain was carried out in a study of T-cell memory formation after mild COVID-19. General study results and limits: Still unconfirmed is whether the second-wave clones peaking on day 37 recognized SARS-CoV-2.

The CDR3 consists of 13 residues. Germline CDR1 SGDLS, CDR2 YYNGEE. Deletions cut 0 bases from V and 4 bases from J, with 7 bases between. This clonotype was seen at least ten times. The antigen remains undetermined. TCRdb re-called the 5' RACE reads through MiXCR, storing one row per CDR3 protein. Of about 190,000 distinct CDR3 sequences in the sample, about 16% were seen once. The material sequenced was PBMCs or a T cell subset sorted from them (not recorded which). This clonotype originated in an adult woman who had mild COVID-19 (a few samples of this study predate the infection). Cell type and time point are not known. This chain connects TRBV9 to TRBJ1-1; maybe TRBD1 (5 bases). The CDR3 sequence: CASSVVRGTEAFF. In nucleotides, the CDR3 is TGTGCCAGCAGCGTAGTGAGGGGCACTGAAGCTTTCTTT.